This T cell receptor (delta chain) was identified in a study of gamma-delta T cells after stem cell transplantation. Germline-derived CDR1 and CDR2 are GEAIGNYY and EKD. There are 20 residues in the CDR3. TCRdb reanalysed the RT-PCR reads with CATT. The sample consists of over 2,500 delta-chain clones, about 3% of them appearing once. In this sample, this clone turned up a few times. This likely traces to a read error, being one base from a far larger clone. Other DNA sequences in this sample translate to the same CDR3. The V gene is TRDV2, the J gene TRDJ1, with 13 bases identical to TRDD3. What was sequenced was gamma-delta T cells. The TCR comes from a human donor. It is not recorded whose cells these are; they may come from a transplant donor. The CDR3 coding sequence is TGTGCCTGTGACACCGGTTCTTTACTGGGGGATACGGTGGACACCGATAAGCTCATCTTT. It is translated as CACDTGSLLGDTVDTDKLIF.